The 10 T cell receptor beta chains listed next were all sequenced from one sample in a study of T cell repertoires in cytomegalovirus infection. TCRdb passed the reads through MiXCR, listing each CDR3 protein once. Of 830,000 or so distinct CDR3 sequences listed, less than 35% are singletons. Antigens for these TCRs are unknown. The specimen was cultured CD8+ T cells from PBMCs, collected from culture after CMV antigen stimulation. The receptors stem from a human donor in good health (CMV status not recorded). Some clones in this sample may be carry-over from other donors' samples.

This clonotype appeared many times. This rearrangement joins TRBV12-3 or TRBV12-4 to TRBJ2-1, with 10 positions matching TRBD2. Unmatched junction bases numbered 8, after V lost 5 bases and J lost 4 bases. This CDR3 is 16 amino acids long. CDR3 nucleotide sequence: TGTGCCAGCAGTCCCCTTAGCGGGGGGCAATACAATGAGCAGTTCTTC. Protein sequence: CASSPLSGGQYNEQFF.

The chain is built from TRBV7-9 and TRBJ1-3; possible D gene TRBD1, 5 bases. The CDR3 is 15 amino acids. V gave up 3 bases and J gave up 6 bases, with 15 bases separating them. The germline CDR1 and CDR2 sequences are SEHNR and FQNEAQ (reference sequence). In DNA form, the CDR3 reads TGTGCCAGCAGCTTTGAGTGGGGCAAACTAAACACCATATATTTT. As protein: CASSFEWGKLNTIYF.

The chain combines TRBV7-9 with TRBJ1-3; D may be TRBD1 (5 bases). Germline V CDR1 and CDR2: SEHNR, FQNEAQ (reference sequence). V shed 5 bases and J shed 12 bases, with 14 bases lying between them. This CDR3 has 12 amino acids. The CDR3 DNA reads as TGTGCCAGCAGCGTAGACCGGGACTTCATATATTTT. It codes for CASSVDRDFIYF.

This clonotype was detected a few times. The chain couples TRBV7-9 to TRBJ2-2; no clear D. CDR1 and CDR2 from the germline V gene are SEHNR and FQNEAQ (reference sequence). V was shortened by 2 bases and J by 4 bases, with 8 bases between the two germline ends. This CDR3 contains 14 residues. The CDR3 region is CASSLNEFTGELFF. The CDR3 bases are TGTGCCAGCAGCTTAAATGAGTTCACCGGGGAGCTGTTTTTT.

The V gene is TRBV27, the J gene TRBJ2-5, with D tentatively TRBD1 (6 bases). The CDR3 extends over 17 amino acids. The V gene lost 5 bases and the J gene lost 7 bases, with 26 bases spanning the gap. The germline CDR1 and CDR2 sequences are MNHEY and SMNVEV (reference sequence). The CDR3 loop reads CASSIMPPGHSDGTQYF. The CDR3, as DNA: TGTGCCAGCAGTATCATGCCCCCGGGACACTCCGACGGGACCCAGTACTTC.

Remarks on this clonotype: One end of the junction fails to match germline, which may point to a read error. This chain connects TRBV7-9 to TRBJ1-1, with D unclear. Germline V lookup: CDR1 SEHNR, CDR2 FQNEAQ (reference sequence). This CDR3 has 12 residues. The CDR3 DNA follows: TGTGTCAGCAGCTCCAATGGAGGGTGGCCTTTCTTT. Translated: CVSSSNGGWPFF.

V usage is TRBV4-1 and J usage is TRBJ1-2, with 7 positions matching TRBD1. This CDR3 region has 15 residues. CDR1 MGHRA and CDR2 YSYEKL come from the germline V gene. The junction had 14 bases not matched to a gene; V was cut back by 6 bases and J by 7 bases. DNA of the CDR3: TGCGCCAGCAGATCCCCCATGACAGGGCTCGTTGGCTACACCTTC. This gives the protein CASRSPMTGLVGYTF.

This clonotype was observed a handful of times. CDR3 sequence (DNA): TGTGCCAGCAGTATGACAGGGGTAGCGCGGGGGGGTAGCACAGATACGCAGTATTTT. As protein: CASSMTGVARGGSTDTQYF. This chain joins TRBV6-5 and TRBJ2-3; D is possibly TRBD2 (9 bases). CDR1 MNHEY and CDR2 SVGAGI come from the germline V gene. The CDR3 is made up of 19 amino acids. The V end lost 5 bases, the J end lost 0 bases, and 24 bases lay between the germline ends.

This clonotype was seen only a few times. The J gene is TRBJ2-3, the V gene TRBV5-1; 8 bases fit TRBD2. J lost 7 bases, V lost 2 bases, and 9 bases had no gene match. CDR3 length: 15 amino acids. Germline assignment: CDR1 SGHRS and CDR2 YFSETQ. Here the CDR3 DNA reads TGCGCCAGCAGCTTCCCGGAGCGGGGGAGATATACGCAGTATTTT. It yields the protein CASSFPERGRYTQYF.

This clonotype was seen ten or more times. The chain joins TRBV7-2 to TRBJ2-3; a possible D gene is TRBD2 (6 bases). Germline assignment: CDR1 SGHTA and CDR2 FQGNSA. V lost 1 base, J lost 0 bases, and 17 bases lay in between. The CDR3 sequence is 18 residues long. CDR3 nucleotide sequence: TGTGCCAGCAGCTTAGTTGGAGGGCCTATACCTAGCACAGATACGCAGTATTTT. This codes for CASSLVGGPIPSTDTQYF.